The 15 T cell receptor beta chains below come from one sample, sequenced in a study of T cells in Graves' hyperthyroidism and ophthalmopathy. Using RNA transcripts as the source, TCR beta CDR3 regions were amplified. Primed by the HTBI set, a first-round RT-PCR was run on the TCR CDR3. Each CDR3 protein gets one entry after TCRdb re-called the multiplex PCR reads with MiXCR. The table records roughly 400,000 distinct CDR3 sequences, about 14% of them present only once. Source material: blood. The receptors shown here come from a man in his fifties or sixties with Graves' ophthalmopathy.

This chain joins TRBV4-3 and TRBJ1-2, with TRBD1 as a possible D gene (5 bases). Germline V lookup: CDR1 LGHNA, CDR2 YSLEER. V shed 3 bases and J shed 3 bases, with 11 bases lying between them. The CDR3 runs to 14 residues. In DNA, the CDR3 is TGCGCCAGCAGCCAGGGACGGGGAGACTATGGCTACACCTTC. It yields the protein CASSQGRGDYGYTF.

The V gene is TRBV10-3, the J gene TRBJ2-7; no firm D call. Trimming took 0 bases from V and 2 from J, leaving 14 bases between them. The germline CDR1 and CDR2 sequences are ENHRY and SYGVKD. The CDR3 runs 16 residues. CDR3 sequence (DNA): TGTGCCATCAGTGAGTCTGTGGCTAGGACGACCTACGAGCAGTACTTC. Its protein is CAISESVARTTYEQYF.

V usage is TRBV15 and J usage is TRBJ2-5; D gene ambiguous. The V end was cut by 0 bases, the J end by 1 base, with 3 bases between. The germline V gene encodes CDR1 LNHNV and CDR2 YYDKDF (reference sequence). The CDR3 is 13 amino acids. CDR3 amino acids: CATSREGQETQYF. CDR3 in DNA: TGTGCCACCAGCAGAGAGGGCCAAGAGACCCAGTACTTC.

The sample holds many counts of this clonotype. This chain joins TRBV13 and TRBJ1-1; 8 nucleotides match TRBD1. The CDR3 sequence is 15 residues long. V shed 5 bases and J 1 base; nucleotides not matched to a gene: 6. The germline V gene encodes CDR1 PRHDT and CDR2 FYEKMQ (reference sequence). The CDR3 here is CASSLQGVSNTEAFF. CDR3 DNA sequence: TGTGCCAGCAGCCTACAGGGGGTTTCGAACACTGAAGCTTTCTTT.

There are many counts of this clonotype. V and J are TRBV7-8 and TRBJ2-1, with D maybe TRBD1 (5 bases). Between the trimmed V and J ends, which lost 1 base and 7 bases, there was a span of 20 bases. Looked up from germline, CDR1 is SGHVS and CDR2 is FQNEAQ. The CDR3 has 17 residues. The CDR3 DNA is TGTGCCAGCAGCTTAGGTTTTTCCCACAGGCTTTTGAATGAGCAGTTCTTC. Translated, it gives CASSLGFSHRLLNEQFF.

This clonotype was recorded many times. V usage is TRBV7-9 and J usage is TRBJ2-1, with TRBD1 matching over 7 bases. This CDR3 has 13 residues. J was trimmed by 9 bases and V by 7 bases; bases with no gene match: 9. CDR1 SEHNR and CDR2 FQNEAQ come from the germline V gene (reference sequence). CDR3 DNA sequence: TGTGCCAGCAAAGGGGGCTCCCGGCTTGAGCAGTTCTTC. As protein: CASKGGSRLEQFF.

This clonotype has a count of ten or more. The chain couples TRBV24-1 to TRBJ2-3; maybe TRBD1 (6 bases). Germline-derived CDR1 and CDR2 are KGHDR and SFDVKD. CDR3 size: 16 residues. Trimming removed 3 bases from V and 3 bases from J, with 15 bases in between. CDR3 amino acids: CATSDPGDAVTDTQYF. For the CDR3, the DNA is TGTGCCACCAGTGATCCAGGGGACGCTGTAACAGATACGCAGTATTTT.

V is TRBV7-9 and J is TRBJ1-3; 8 bases line up with TRBD1. The length of the CDR3 is 15 residues. The V gene end was trimmed by 5 bases and the J gene end by 4 bases; junction bases not matched to a gene: 7. Germline CDR1 SEHNR, CDR2 FQNEAQ (reference sequence). CDR3 sequence (DNA): TGTGCCAGCAGCATCAGGACAGGGATCGGAAACACCATATATTTT. Amino acids: CASSIRTGIGNTIYF.

Ten or more counts support this clonotype. The CDR3 bases are TGCAGCGTTGATGAGTACAATGAGCAGTTCTTC. Its protein is CSVDEYNEQFF. The V and J genes are TRBV29-1 and TRBJ2-1; the D is unclear. CDR1 and CDR2 (germline): SQVTM, ANQGSEA. Deletions cut 3 bases from V and 4 bases from J, with 4 bases between. This CDR3 is built from 11 residues.

This clonotype has a count of ten or more. V and J are TRBV6-1 and TRBJ2-3; 11 bases are a match to TRBD1. The trim removed 5 bases at V and 2 bases at J, leaving 18 bases unmatched. The germline CDR1 and CDR2 sequences are MNHNS and SASEGT. CDR3 length: 20 residues. The CDR3 sequence is CASSRRPAGTGGTDTDTQYF. The CDR3 DNA reads TGTGCCAGCAGTAGACGACCCGCCGGGACAGGGGGGACGGACACAGATACGCAGTATTTT.

J is TRBJ1-2 and V is TRBV12-3 or TRBV12-4; 10 nucleotides match TRBD1. The CDR3 has 13 residues. V shed 6 bases, J shed 8 bases, and the junction held 6 bases outside the gene matches. CDR3 coding DNA: TGTGCCAGCAGCCAGGACAGGGGGTTAGGCTACACCTTC. Its translation is CASSQDRGLGYTF.

This clonotype was seen at least ten times. The J gene is TRBJ1-1, the V gene TRBV5-1, with D possibly being TRBD1 (6 bases). Trimming shortened V by 0 bases and J by 6 bases, and 12 bases separated the two germline ends. Germline V gene data show CDR1 as SGHRS and CDR2 as YFSETQ. The CDR3 is 14 residues long. The CDR3 loop reads CASSLEQGQPEAFF. The CDR3, as DNA: TGCGCCAGCAGCTTGGAACAGGGCCAACCTGAAGCTTTCTTT.

The chain has TRBV7-9 and TRBJ2-2; D remains ambiguous. The CDR3 sequence is 16 residues long. The V end was cut by 1 base, the J end by 0 bases, with 9 bases between. Germline CDR1 is SEHNR and CDR2 is FQNEAQ (reference sequence). The CDR3 DNA is TGTGCCAGCAGCTTAGTGGTAGCCTCGAACACCGGGGAGCTGTTTTTT. It specifies CASSLVVASNTGELFF.

The V and J genes are TRBV6-2 or TRBV6-3 and TRBJ2-1; no clear D gene. CDR1 and CDR2 from the germline V gene are MNHEY and SVGEGT. CDR3 length: 16 residues. The V end lost 0 bases, the J end lost 0 bases, and 9 bases lay between the germline ends. CDR3 region: CASSYSLAGSYNEQFF. CDR3 sequence (DNA): TGTGCCAGCAGTTACTCGTTGGCCGGCTCCTACAATGAGCAGTTCTTC.

In regard to this clonotype: Just one base apart from a much larger clone, this may be a read error. The genes are TRBV10-1 and TRBJ2-1; D may be TRBD2 (6 bases). The CDR3 sequence is 16 residues long. Per the germline V gene, CDR1 is WNHNN and CDR2 is SYGVQD (reference sequence). Trimming pared 6 bases from V and 7 bases from J, leaving 22 bases between. CDR3 nucleotides: TGCGCCAGCAGACCGACGACGGAACTAGCCTTGAATGAGCAGTTCTTC. Its protein is CASRPTTELALNEQFF.